The rows below give T cell receptor beta chains drawn from one sample of a study of monozygotic twins with inflammatory bowel disease. No DNA is given; TCRdb re-called the 5' RACE reads and lists each CDR3 protein once. This sample carries about 300,000 distinct CDR3 sequences, with 5.5% to 6.5% going to the ten biggest clones. The sequenced sample was blood. The receptor source for this set is a human donor with ulcerative colitis or Crohn's disease, or a healthy co-twin of an affected twin (not recorded which). The CDR3 runs from the conserved cysteine through the conserved F or W.

j_gene | len | v_gene | CDR3aa
TRBJ2-2 | 15 | TRBV2 | CASSQGPVSVGELFF
TRBJ1-4 | 12 | TRBV20-1 | CSIIRGGEKLFF
TRBJ2-2 | 17 | TRBV6-2/TRBV6-3 | CAHSQRPGQSNTGELFF
TRBJ1-5 | 15 | TRBV6-2/TRBV6-3 | CASSYSSGGNQPQHF
TRBJ2-3 | 12 | TRBV10-2 | CASTSLVDTQYF
TRBJ1-4 | 12 | TRBV29-1 | CSVEQKGGKLFF
TRBJ2-6 | 17 | TRBV4-3 | CASSQVRGSSGANVLTF
TRBJ1-4 | 17 | TRBV4-3 | CASSQRLHRVSNEKLFF
TRBJ2-1 | 15 | TRBV4-2 | CASSQAREPYNEQFF
TRBJ2-5 | 16 | TRBV11-2 | CASSLSGGTWGETQYF
TRBJ1-1 | 13 | TRBV29-1 | CSVYKTVNTEAFF
TRBJ1-5 | 14 | TRBV14 | CASSVAGFSQPQHF
TRBJ2-3 | 14 | TRBV28 | CASKARRLTDTQYF
TRBJ1-2 | 16 | TRBV5-1 | CASSFEYRVPTDGYTF
TRBJ1-2 | 12 | TRBV15 | CATSMGDGGYTF
TRBJ1-6 | 14 | TRBV5-6 | CASSLVARPSPLHF
TRBJ2-5 | 14 | TRBV12-3/TRBV12-4 | CASTAETGKETQYF
TRBJ1-5 | 15 | TRBV20-1 | CSAGPAGTGSQPQHF
TRBJ2-3 | 13 | TRBV18 | CASSPQTAATQYF
TRBJ1-2 | 13 | TRBV5-4 | CASRSQGNYGYTF
TRBJ2-7 | 12 | TRBV12-3/TRBV12-4 | CASSHISGEQYF
TRBJ2-1 | 15 | TRBV9 | CVSSAYRGTYNEQFF
TRBJ2-5 | 12 | TRBV6-2/TRBV6-3 | CASRRLGETQYF
TRBJ2-1 | 21 | TRBV7-8 | CASSPKGGRLAGAMAIYEQFF
TRBJ2-2 | 15 | TRBV5-6 | CASSLATVRTGELFF
TRBJ2-1 | 15 | TRBV5-5 | CASSHTGQDYNEQFF
TRBJ2-1 | 17 | TRBV6-5 | CASSYSNPRGSYNEQFF
TRBJ2-7 | 13 | TRBV6-6 | CASRYHRDNEQYF